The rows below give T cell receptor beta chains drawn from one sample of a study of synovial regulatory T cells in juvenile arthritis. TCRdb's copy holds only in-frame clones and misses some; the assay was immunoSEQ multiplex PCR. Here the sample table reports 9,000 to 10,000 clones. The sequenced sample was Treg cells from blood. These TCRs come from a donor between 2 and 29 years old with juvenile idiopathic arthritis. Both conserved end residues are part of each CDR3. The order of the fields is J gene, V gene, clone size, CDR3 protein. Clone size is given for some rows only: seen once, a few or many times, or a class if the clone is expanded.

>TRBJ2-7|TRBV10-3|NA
CAIRAGLTSSYEQYF
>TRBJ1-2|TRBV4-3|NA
CASSQGGDYTF
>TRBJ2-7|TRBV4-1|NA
CASSQRQGGSVEQYF
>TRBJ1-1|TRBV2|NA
CASSQGMNTEAFF
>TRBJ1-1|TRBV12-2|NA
CASRFPQAVMNTEAFF
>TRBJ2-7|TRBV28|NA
CASRPPGAFYEQYF
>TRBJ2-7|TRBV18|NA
CASSPRQETYEQYF
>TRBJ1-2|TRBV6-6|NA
CASSYPAGYTF
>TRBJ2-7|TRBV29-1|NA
CSARGARLDEQYF
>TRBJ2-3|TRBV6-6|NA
CASSYPPLTDTDTQYF
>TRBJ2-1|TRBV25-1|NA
CASSSTLGEQFF
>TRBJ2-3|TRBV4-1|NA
CASSSALAEKTDTQYF
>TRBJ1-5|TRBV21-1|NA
CASSKRVQPQHF
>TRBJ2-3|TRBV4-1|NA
CASSQEYSTDTQYF
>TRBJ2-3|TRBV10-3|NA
CAISEFGGNTQYF
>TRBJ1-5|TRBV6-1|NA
CASSYRDSQPQHF
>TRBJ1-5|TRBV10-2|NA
CASSESSQPQHF
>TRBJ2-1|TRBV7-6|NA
CASSGRQEQFF
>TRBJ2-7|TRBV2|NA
CASRSLRVGILEQYF
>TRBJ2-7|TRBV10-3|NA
CAIRGGESYEQYF
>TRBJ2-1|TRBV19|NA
CASTPGLFLQRNEQFF
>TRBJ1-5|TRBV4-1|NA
CASSQEQTGGGQPQHF
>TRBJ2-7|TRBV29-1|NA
CSVEVRTGAYEQYF
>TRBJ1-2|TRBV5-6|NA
CASSSQVEVNYGYTF
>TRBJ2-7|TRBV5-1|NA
CASSKTGVPYEQYF
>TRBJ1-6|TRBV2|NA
CASRQPNSPLHF
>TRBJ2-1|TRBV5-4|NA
CASSYNVGSYNEQFF
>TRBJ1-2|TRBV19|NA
CASSIGAATTF
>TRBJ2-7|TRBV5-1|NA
CASRPGASTYEQYF
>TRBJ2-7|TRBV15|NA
CATSRGLAGGRSYEQYF
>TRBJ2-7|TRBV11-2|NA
CASSFRTGTLEQYF
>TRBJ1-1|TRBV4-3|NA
CASSQVPGANTEAFF
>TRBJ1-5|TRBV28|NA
CASSRGGILYSNQPQHF
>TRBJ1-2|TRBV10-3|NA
CAISPHGYTF
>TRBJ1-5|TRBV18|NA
CASSPQSESNQPQHF
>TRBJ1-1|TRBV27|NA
CASSFGQANTEAFF
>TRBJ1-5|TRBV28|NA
CASSIAGTSLFEPQHF
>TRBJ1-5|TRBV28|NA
CASRDDSNQPQHF
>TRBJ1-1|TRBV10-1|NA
CASSEHRGGPNTEAFF
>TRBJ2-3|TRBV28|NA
CASIIQGTTGNTQYF
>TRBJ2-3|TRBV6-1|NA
CASSELGSRTDTQYF
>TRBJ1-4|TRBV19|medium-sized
CASNDGQGNEKLFF
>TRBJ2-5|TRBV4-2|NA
CASSQDRLGGVETQYF
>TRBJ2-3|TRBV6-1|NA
CASRIVTDTQYF
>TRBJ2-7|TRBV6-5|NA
CASRVALEQYF
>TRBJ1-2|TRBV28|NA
CASSRGQGIYGYTF
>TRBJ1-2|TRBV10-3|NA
CALKAALPYGYTF
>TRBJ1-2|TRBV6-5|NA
CASSSGYYGYTF
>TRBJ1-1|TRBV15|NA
CATSRDLRGFSEAFF
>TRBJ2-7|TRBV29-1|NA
CSVADRGAWEQYF
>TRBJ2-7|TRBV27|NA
CASSRGVTYEQYF